The 30 T cell receptor beta chains below come from one sample, sequenced in a study of shared clonotypes between healthy human individuals. Profiled with immunoSEQ multiplex PCR; TCRdb holds only in-frame clones, not every one. The sample records hundreds of thousands of clones, around 72% being singletons. Sequencing was performed on memory CD4+ T cells sorted from blood. The subset here: CD45RA-negative fraction. The receptor set was obtained from a man aged 25 to 45 in good health.

Only one count was recorded for this clone. This chain uses TRBV6-5 with TRBJ2-4, with 10 bases aligning to TRBD2. V lost 4 bases to trimming and J lost 0 bases; unmatched junction nucleotides: 3. There are 16 residues in the CDR3. Germline CDR1 and CDR2: MNHEY and SVGAGI. This CDR3 reads CASSSRLAGAKNIQYF. Here the CDR3 DNA reads TGTGCCAGCAGTTCGCGACTAGCGGGAGCCAAAAACATTCAGTACTTC.

The sample holds a few counts of this clone. The chain links TRBV6-1 to TRBJ1-2; the D gene is possibly TRBD1 (5 bases). Trimming took 4 bases from V and 11 from J, leaving 11 bases between them. This CDR3 is 11 amino acids long. Germline CDR1 and CDR2: MNHNS and SASEGT. CDR3 DNA sequence: TGTGCCAGCAGTGCTGGGGCCATTTACACCTTC. Protein sequence: CASSAGAIYTF.

To note about this clone: It may be a read error: a sequence one base away is much more abundant. This CDR3 is also generated by other DNA sequences in the sample. The chain recombines TRBV7-2 with TRBJ1-5, with 10 nucleotides matching TRBD1. CDR3 length: 19 amino acids. The germline V gene has CDR1 SGHTA and CDR2 FQGNSA. V lost 2 bases to trimming and J lost 6 bases; unmatched junction nucleotides: 16. The CDR3 coding sequence is TGTGCCAGCAGCTTACATCATGGGACAGGGGCGATCGCTGGTCAGCCCCAGCATTTT. This gives the protein CASSLHHGTGAIAGQPQHF.

J is TRBJ2-5 and V is TRBV11-2, with D hard to call. This CDR3 is built from 14 residues. Germline values: CDR1 SGHAT, CDR2 FQNNGV. The ends were cut back, 3 bases at V and 1 base at J, with 9 bases in the middle. The CDR3 DNA follows: TGTGCCAGCAGCTTCGCTGGAGCCCAAGAGACCCAGTACTTC. Protein: CASSFAGAQETQYF.

This chain joins TRBV18 and TRBJ2-2, with D possibly matching TRBD1 (6 bases). Trimming took off 2 bases at V and 0 bases at J, with 10 bases between the two ends. CDR1 KGHSH and CDR2 LQKENI come from the germline V gene. This CDR3 comprises 16 residues. CDR3 bases: TGTGCCAGCTCACCAACAGGGAAGTCGAACACCGGGGAGCTGTTTTTT. Amino acids: CASSPTGKSNTGELFF.

The J gene is TRBJ2-6, the V gene TRBV7-8; TRBD1 aligns across 10 bases. V lost 5 bases and J lost 5; bases outside the gene matches: 12. The CDR3 totals 18 residues. Germline CDR1 is SGHVS and CDR2 is FQNEAQ. As DNA, the CDR3 is TGTGCCAGCAGCACCTCCGGGACAGGGGCCCGAAGGGCCAACGTCCTGACTTTC. Translated, it gives CASSTSGTGARRANVLTF.

The J gene is TRBJ1-5, the V gene TRBV18, with 9 nucleotides matching TRBD1. This CDR3 contains 17 residues. Trimming at V came to 6 bases and at J to 6 bases, leaving 15 bases not matched to a gene. CDR1 is KGHSH, CDR2 LQKENI, per germline. CDR3 coding DNA: TGTGCCAGCTCGCAACAGGGGGCACATTCCTTCGCTCAGCCCCAGCATTTT. Protein sequence: CASSQQGAHSFAQPQHF.

This clone was observed many times. The chain employs TRBV2 and TRBJ2-7; TRBD1 matches 10 bases. The CDR3 is 13 amino acids. Losses at the gene ends were 6 bases for V and 4 bases for J; bases not matched to a gene: 3. CDR1 and CDR2 from the germline V gene are SNHLY and FYNNEI. The CDR3, as DNA: TGTGCCAGCAGGGACAGGGGGAAGTACGAGCAGTACTTC. It translates to CASRDRGKYEQYF.

This chain uses TRBV21-1 with TRBJ2-7; the D segment call TRBD1 is taken from the table without a DNA check. TRBV21-1 is termed a pseudogene. There are 14 residues in the CDR3. The CDR3 bases are TGTGCCAGCAGCGGGCATGCAGCCCCCTACGAGCAGTACTTC. It translates to CASSGHAAPYEQYF.

This clone has just a few counts. Other DNA sequences in the same sample also yield this CDR3. The V and J genes are TRBV9 and TRBJ1-4; tentative D call: TRBD1 (5 bases). CDR1 and CDR2 from the germline V gene are SGDLS and YYNGEE. This CDR3 comprises 14 residues. Trimming pared 1 base from V and 3 bases from J, leaving 7 bases between. The CDR3 reads CASSVQGANEKLFF. The CDR3 DNA sequence: TGTGCCAGCAGCGTACAGGGAGCTAATGAAAAACTGTTTTTT.

This clone was detected only a few times. This chain uses TRBV28 with TRBJ1-2; a weak D match, TRBD1 (5 bases). V dropped 6 bases and J dropped 8 bases, with 10 bases sitting between them. From germline, CDR1 is MDHEN and CDR2 SYDVKM. The CDR3 is made up of 11 amino acids. The CDR3 coding sequence is TGTGCCAGCAGCGGGACGGGCGGCTACACCTTC. Translation gives CASSGTGGYTF.

This chain connects TRBV9 to TRBJ2-3; 11 nucleotides align to TRBD2. Trimming cost V 3 bases and J 6 bases; bases outside gene matches: 12. CDR3 length equals 17 residues. Germline CDR1 SGDLS, CDR2 YYNGEE. CDR3 coding DNA: TGTGCCAGCAGCGACACCTCTGTGACTAGCGGGATGGATACGCAGTATTTT. Amino acids: CASSDTSVTSGMDTQYF. Full variable domain (rest looked up from reference TRBV9 and TRBJ2-3): DSGVTQTPKHLITATGQRVTLRCSPRSGDLSVYWYQQSLDQGLQFLIQYYNGEERAKGNILERFSAQQFPDLHSELNLSSLELGDSALYFCASSDTSVTSGMDTQYFGPGTRLTVL.

The chain employs TRBV15 and TRBJ1-4; D unclear. Trimming left V 5 bases short and J 7 bases short, with 20 bases between. Germline assignment: CDR1 LNHNV and CDR2 YYDKDF (reference sequence). This CDR3 region has 16 residues. Here the CDR3 DNA reads TGTGCCACCAGCCGAGCGCTACCACCTACGGTTGAAAAACTGTTTTTT. It yields the protein CATSRALPPTVEKLFF.

V usage is TRBV2 and J usage is TRBJ2-7; the D gene could be TRBD1 or TRBD2 (5 bases each). Germline CDR1 reads SNHLY; CDR2 reads FYNNEI. The CDR3 contains 13 residues. V was trimmed by 5 bases and J by 5 bases, leaving 13 bases between them. CDR3 sequence (DNA): TGTGCCAGCAGTTCGGTCCGGGGCCACGAGCAGTACTTC. This encodes CASSSVRGHEQYF.

This rearrangement joins TRBV4-1 to TRBJ1-2, with a weak D call TRBD1 (5 bases). This CDR3 contains 15 residues. The V and J ends lost 0 bases and 8 bases respectively, with 16 bases between them. CDR1 is MGHRA, CDR2 YSYEKL, per germline. The CDR3 region has the DNA TGCGCCAGCAGCCAAGAGGGACGCGGTGGGGGAGGCTACACCTTC. This codes for CASSQEGRGGGGYTF.

The rearrangement uses TRBV5-4 and TRBJ2-5, with 9 bases that match TRBD2. CDR3 length: 15 residues. J gave up 1 base and V 4 bases, and 5 bases lay outside the gene matches. The V gene's germline CDR1 is SGHNT and CDR2 YYREEE (reference sequence). CDR3 DNA sequence: TGTGCCAGCAGCGCTAGCGGGGCATTCCAAGAGACCCAGTACTTC. Translation gives CASSASGAFQETQYF.

Concerning this clone: The sample carries other DNA sequences with the same CDR3. The chain carries TRBV9 and TRBJ2-4, with D uncertain. V lost 0 bases to trimming and J lost 0 bases, with 10 bases between them. Germline V gene lookup returns CDR1 SGDLS and CDR2 YYNGEE. The CDR3 loop spans 16 amino acids. CDR3: CASSVGRTLAKNIQYF. As DNA, the CDR3 is TGTGCCAGCAGCGTAGGTCGAACCCTAGCCAAAAACATTCAGTACTTC.

The rearrangement joins TRBV29-1 to TRBJ2-5, with D uncertain. CDR1 is SQVTM and CDR2 is ANQGSEA in the germline V gene. V was clipped by 0 bases and J by 4 bases, with 9 bases between them. This CDR3 contains 13 residues. As DNA, the CDR3 is TGCAGCGTTGAAGAGGTCCAGAGAGAGACCCAGTACTTC. It codes for CSVEEVQRETQYF.

V usage is TRBV27 and J usage is TRBJ2-5; D is perhaps TRBD2 (7 bases). The V gene's germline CDR1 is MNHEY and CDR2 SMNVEV (reference sequence). V lost 5 bases and J 2 bases, leaving 18 bases between the germline ends. This CDR3 region has 16 residues. The CDR3 reads CASSHRTGRDQETQYF. The CDR3 bases are TGTGCCAGCAGTCATCGTACAGGGAGGGATCAAGAGACCCAGTACTTC.

The count of this clone is one. The chain recombines TRBV7-2 with TRBJ1-4; a possible D gene is TRBD1 (5 bases). The CDR3 contains 14 residues. Germline-derived CDR1 and CDR2 are SGHTA and FQGNSA. V dropped 3 bases and J dropped 13 bases, with 18 bases sitting between them. In nucleotides, the CDR3 is TGTGCCAGCAGCTTTTCCCCAGGGCCAGTCCCACTGTTTTTT. It encodes CASSFSPGPVPLFF.

This clone has just one count. The chain's CDR3 is CASSVSGSNYGYTF. CDR3 DNA: TGTGCCAGCAGTGTATCGGGATCGAACTATGGCTACACCTTC. The chain combines TRBV28 with TRBJ1-2, with D unclear. The CDR3 extends over 14 amino acids. The germline V gene has CDR1 MDHEN and CDR2 SYDVKM. Trimming removed 5 bases at V and 2 bases at J, with 12 bases between.

On this clone itself: A much bigger clone sits one base away, suggesting this may be a read error. Distinct nucleotide sequences in the sample also encode this CDR3. The chain links TRBV5-4 to TRBJ1-1, with a possible D match to TRBD1 (5 bases). CDR3 length equals 16 residues. CDR1 and CDR2 (germline): SGHNT, YYREEE (reference sequence). Trimming shortened V by 6 bases and J by 5 bases, and 23 bases separated the two germline ends. The CDR3: CASNPGGAAAYTEAFF. In DNA, the CDR3 is TGTGCCAGCAACCCCGGCGGGGCGGCGGCGTATACTGAAGCTTTCTTT. Using reference TRBV5-4 and TRBJ1-1 for the parts outside the CDR3, the full variable domain is ETGVTQSPTHLIKTRGQQVTLRCSSQSGHNTVSWYQQALGQGPQFIFQYYREEENGRGNFPPRFSGLQFPNYSSELNVNALELDDSALYLCASNPGGAAAYTEAFFGQGTRLTVV.

V and J are TRBV13 and TRBJ1-2; 9 bases map to TRBD1. The V and J ends lost 3 bases and 4 bases, in that order; junction bases with no gene match: 6. The CDR3 spans 15 residues. Germline CDR1 is PRHDT and CDR2 is FYEKMQ (reference sequence). The DNA of the CDR3 is TGTGCCAGCAGCTTTAACAGGGGGCTGACCTATGGCTACACCTTC. Amino acid sequence: CASSFNRGLTYGYTF.

The rearrangement joins TRBV15 to TRBJ2-7; D may be TRBD1 (6 bases). Trimming removed 0 bases at V and 5 bases at J, with 11 bases between. CDR1 and CDR2 (germline): LNHNV, YYDKDF (reference sequence). CDR3 length: 14 amino acids. The CDR3 DNA reads as TGTGCCACCAGCAGAGATTACAGGGCCCACGAGCAGTACTTC. Amino acids: CATSRDYRAHEQYF.

This sequence joins TRBV6-6 and TRBJ1-5, with D tentatively TRBD1 (6 bases). CDR3 length equals 13 residues. CDR1 is MNHNY, CDR2 SVGAGI, per germline (reference sequence). The V and J ends lost 5 bases and 10 bases respectively, with 15 bases between them. This CDR3 reads CASSRQVLGPQHF. CDR3 bases: TGTGCCAGCAGTAGACAGGTCCTGGGACCCCAGCATTTT.

The chain couples TRBV5-4 to TRBJ2-3; 7 bases map to TRBD2. V shed 4 bases and J 0 bases; nucleotides not matched to a gene: 8. This CDR3 spans 16 amino acids. Germline assignment: CDR1 SGHNT and CDR2 YYREEE (reference sequence). CDR3 DNA: TGTGCCAGCAGCGATACCCGGGACTATAGCACAGATACGCAGTATTTT. As protein: CASSDTRDYSTDTQYF.

The chain uses TRBV28 and TRBJ1-5, with D unresolved. Per the germline V gene, CDR1 is MDHEN and CDR2 is SYDVKM. The ends were cut back, 7 bases at V and 5 bases at J, with 15 bases in the middle. This CDR3 comprises 14 residues. The CDR3 is CASNGPNLHQPQHF. DNA of the CDR3: TGTGCCAGCAACGGACCCAATCTGCATCAGCCCCAGCATTTT.

The rearrangement joins TRBV11-2 to TRBJ1-1; D unresolved. Per germline, CDR1 SGHAT and CDR2 FQNNGV. Trimming pared 4 bases from V and 4 bases from J, leaving 10 bases between. CDR3 size: 13 residues. CDR3 nucleotide sequence: TGTGCCAGCAGCTCGCAAAAGAGCACTGAAGCTTTCTTT. Translation: CASSSQKSTEAFF.

This clone has a single count. The junction and the germline gene differ at one end; a read error may be behind it. The same CDR3 also results from other DNA sequences found in this sample. V gene TRBV11-2 combines with J gene TRBJ2-5, with D uncertain. Germline V gene lookup returns CDR1 SGHAT and CDR2 FQNNGV. The CDR3 runs to 13 residues. The CDR3 sequence: CASSLAAQETQYF. The CDR3 bases are TGTGCCAGCAGCTTAGCGGCACAAGAGACCCAATACTTC.

This clone was observed a single time. The V gene is TRBV5-1, the J gene TRBJ2-5; 10 bases fit TRBD2. Losses at the gene ends were 0 bases for V and 2 bases for J; bases not matched to a gene: 4. CDR3 length: 16 amino acids. Germline-derived CDR1 and CDR2 are SGHRS and YFSETQ. The CDR3 sequence: CASSLGLAGNQETQYF. CDR3 nucleotides: TGCGCCAGCAGCTTGGGACTAGCGGGTAATCAAGAGACCCAGTACTTC.